Included here is one T cell receptor beta chain sequence, with context. TCRdb's copy holds only in-frame clones and misses some; the assay was immunoSEQ multiplex PCR. The table has some 2.1 million clones, roughly 95% seen once. This specimen comes from a study of shared clonotypes between healthy human individuals. The trim removed 7 bases at V and 4 bases at J, leaving 5 bases unmatched. This CDR3 spans 13 amino acids. The germline gives CDR1 SNHLY, CDR2 FYNNEI. The receptor comes from a man aged 18 to 29 in good health. The chain uses TRBV2 and TRBJ2-7; 9 bases line up with TRBD1. Source material: naive CD4+ T cells sorted from blood. Subset in this sample: CD45RA+ positively selected. The CDR3 loop reads CASTGTGRYEQYF. The CDR3 bases are TGTGCCAGCACCGGGACAGGGAGGTACGAGCAGTACTTC.